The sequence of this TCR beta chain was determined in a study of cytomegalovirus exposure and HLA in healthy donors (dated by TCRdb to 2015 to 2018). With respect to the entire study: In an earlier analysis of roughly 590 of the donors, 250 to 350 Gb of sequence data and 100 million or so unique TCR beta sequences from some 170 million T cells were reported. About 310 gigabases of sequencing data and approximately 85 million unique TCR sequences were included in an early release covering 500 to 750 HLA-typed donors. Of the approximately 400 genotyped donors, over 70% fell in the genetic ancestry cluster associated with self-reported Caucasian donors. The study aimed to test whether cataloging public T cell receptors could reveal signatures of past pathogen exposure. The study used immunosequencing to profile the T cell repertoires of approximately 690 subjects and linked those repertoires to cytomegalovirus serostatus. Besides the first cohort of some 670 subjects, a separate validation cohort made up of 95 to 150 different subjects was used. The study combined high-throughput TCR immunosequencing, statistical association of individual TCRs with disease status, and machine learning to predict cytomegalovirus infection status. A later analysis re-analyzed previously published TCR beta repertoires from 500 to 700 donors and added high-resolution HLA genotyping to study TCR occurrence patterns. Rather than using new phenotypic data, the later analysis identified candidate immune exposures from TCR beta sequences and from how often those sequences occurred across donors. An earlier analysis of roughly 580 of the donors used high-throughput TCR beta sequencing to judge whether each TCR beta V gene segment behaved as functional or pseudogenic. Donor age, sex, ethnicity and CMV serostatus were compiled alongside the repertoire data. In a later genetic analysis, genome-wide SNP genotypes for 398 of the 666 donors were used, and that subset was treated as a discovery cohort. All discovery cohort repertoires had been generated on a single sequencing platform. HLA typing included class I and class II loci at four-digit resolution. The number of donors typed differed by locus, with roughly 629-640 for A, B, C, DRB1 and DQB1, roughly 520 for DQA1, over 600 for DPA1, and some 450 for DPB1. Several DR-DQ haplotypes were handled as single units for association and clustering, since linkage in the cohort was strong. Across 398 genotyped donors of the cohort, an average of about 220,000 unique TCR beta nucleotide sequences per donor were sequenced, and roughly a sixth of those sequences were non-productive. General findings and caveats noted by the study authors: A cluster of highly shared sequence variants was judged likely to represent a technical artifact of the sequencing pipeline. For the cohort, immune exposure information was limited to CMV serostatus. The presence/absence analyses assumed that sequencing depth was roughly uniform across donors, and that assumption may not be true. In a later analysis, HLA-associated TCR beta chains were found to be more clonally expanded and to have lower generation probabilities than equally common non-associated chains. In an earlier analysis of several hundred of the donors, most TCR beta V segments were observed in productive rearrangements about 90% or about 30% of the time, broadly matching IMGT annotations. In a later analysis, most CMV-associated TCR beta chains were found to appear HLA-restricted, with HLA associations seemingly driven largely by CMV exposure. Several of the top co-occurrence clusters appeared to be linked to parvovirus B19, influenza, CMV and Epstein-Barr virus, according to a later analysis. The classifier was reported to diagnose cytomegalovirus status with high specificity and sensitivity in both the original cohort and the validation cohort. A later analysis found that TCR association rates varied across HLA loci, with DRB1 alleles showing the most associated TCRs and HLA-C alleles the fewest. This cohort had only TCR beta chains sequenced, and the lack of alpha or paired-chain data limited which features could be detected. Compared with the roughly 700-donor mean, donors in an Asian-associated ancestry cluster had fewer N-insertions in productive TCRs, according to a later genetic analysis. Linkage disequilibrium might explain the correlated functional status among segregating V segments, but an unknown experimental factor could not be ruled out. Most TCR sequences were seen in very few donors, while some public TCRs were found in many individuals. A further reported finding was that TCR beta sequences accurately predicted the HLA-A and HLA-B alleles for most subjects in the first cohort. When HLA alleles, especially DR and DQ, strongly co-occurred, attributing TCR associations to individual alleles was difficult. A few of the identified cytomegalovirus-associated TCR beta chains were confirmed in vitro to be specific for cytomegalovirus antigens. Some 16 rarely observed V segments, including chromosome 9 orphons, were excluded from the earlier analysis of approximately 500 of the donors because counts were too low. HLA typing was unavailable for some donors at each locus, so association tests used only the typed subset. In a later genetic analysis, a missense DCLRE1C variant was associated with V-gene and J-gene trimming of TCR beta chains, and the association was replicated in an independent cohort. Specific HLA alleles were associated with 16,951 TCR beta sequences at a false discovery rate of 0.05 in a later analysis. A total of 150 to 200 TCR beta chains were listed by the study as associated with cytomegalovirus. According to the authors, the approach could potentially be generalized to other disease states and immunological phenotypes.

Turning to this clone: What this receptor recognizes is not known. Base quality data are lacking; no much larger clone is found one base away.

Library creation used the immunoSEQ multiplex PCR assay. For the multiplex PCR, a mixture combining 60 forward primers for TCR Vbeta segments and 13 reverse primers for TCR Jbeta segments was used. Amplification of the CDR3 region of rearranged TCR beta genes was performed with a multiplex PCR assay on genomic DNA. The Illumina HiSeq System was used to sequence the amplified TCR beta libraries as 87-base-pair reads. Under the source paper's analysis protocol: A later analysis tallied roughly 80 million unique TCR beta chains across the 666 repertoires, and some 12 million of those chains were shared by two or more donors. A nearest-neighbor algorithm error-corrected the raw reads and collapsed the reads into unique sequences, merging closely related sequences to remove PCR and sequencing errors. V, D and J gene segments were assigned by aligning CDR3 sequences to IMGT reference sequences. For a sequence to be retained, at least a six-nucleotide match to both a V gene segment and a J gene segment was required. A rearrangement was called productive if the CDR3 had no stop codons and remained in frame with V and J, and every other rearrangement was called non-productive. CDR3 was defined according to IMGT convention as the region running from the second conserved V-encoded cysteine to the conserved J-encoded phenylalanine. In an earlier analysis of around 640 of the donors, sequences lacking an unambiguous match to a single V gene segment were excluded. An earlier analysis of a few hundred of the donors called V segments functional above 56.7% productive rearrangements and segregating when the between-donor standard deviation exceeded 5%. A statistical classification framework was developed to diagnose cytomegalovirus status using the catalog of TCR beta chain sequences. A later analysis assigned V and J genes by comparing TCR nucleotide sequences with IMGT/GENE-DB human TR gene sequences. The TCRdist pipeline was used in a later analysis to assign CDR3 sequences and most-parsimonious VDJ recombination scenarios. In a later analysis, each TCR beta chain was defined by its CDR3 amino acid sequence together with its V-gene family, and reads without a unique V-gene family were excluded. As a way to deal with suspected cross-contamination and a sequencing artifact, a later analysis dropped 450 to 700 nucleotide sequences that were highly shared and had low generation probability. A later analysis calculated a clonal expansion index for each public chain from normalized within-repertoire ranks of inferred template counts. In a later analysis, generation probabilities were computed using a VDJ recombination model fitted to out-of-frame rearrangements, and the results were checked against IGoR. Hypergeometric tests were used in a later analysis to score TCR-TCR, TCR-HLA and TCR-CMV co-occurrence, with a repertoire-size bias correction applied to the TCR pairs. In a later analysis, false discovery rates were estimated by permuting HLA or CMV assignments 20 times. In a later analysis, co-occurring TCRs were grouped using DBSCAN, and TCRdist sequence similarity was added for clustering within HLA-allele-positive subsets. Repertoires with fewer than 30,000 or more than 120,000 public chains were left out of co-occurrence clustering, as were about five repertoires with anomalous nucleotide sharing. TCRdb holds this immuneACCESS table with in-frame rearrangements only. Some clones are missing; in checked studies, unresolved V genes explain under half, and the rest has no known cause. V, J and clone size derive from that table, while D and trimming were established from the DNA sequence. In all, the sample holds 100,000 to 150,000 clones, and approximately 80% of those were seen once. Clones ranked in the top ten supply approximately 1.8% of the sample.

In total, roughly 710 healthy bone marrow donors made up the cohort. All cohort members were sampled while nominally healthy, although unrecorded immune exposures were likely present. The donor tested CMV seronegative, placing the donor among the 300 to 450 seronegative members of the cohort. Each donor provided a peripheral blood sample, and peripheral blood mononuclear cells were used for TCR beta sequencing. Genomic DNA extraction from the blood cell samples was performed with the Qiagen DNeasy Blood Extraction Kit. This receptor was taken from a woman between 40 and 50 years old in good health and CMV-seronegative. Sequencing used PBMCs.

Here the CDR3 is given as CASSFLGRQGGGAFF. The DNA is TGTGCCAGCAGTTTTTTAGGCAGGCAGGGGGGTGGTGCTTTCTTT. This sequence uses TRBV27 and TRBJ1-1, and 7 junctional nucleotides match TRBD1. From the cysteine up to the phenylalanine, the CDR3 has a length of 15 residues. Only the CDR3 region is kept as DNA, spanning 45 bases read in frame from base 1. V and J are trimmed by 3 bases and 11 bases, and the gene matches miss 15 bases of the junction. The germline V gene (reference sequence) gives CDR1 as MNHEY and CDR2 as SMNVEV.